The 12 T cell receptor beta chains below come from one sample, sequenced in a study of CD8+ T cells in alopecia areata. Extraction and reverse transcription of RNA yielded cDNA as the sequencing template. TCRdb's table, derived via immunoSEQ multiplex PCR, lists solely in-frame clones and lacks some. The profile shows more than 110,000 clones, 58% of them singletons. This specimen consisted of CD4+ T cells sorted from blood, obtained at week 0. The receptors stem from a human donor with alopecia areata.

This clone was counted only a few times. V usage is TRBV11-2 and J usage is TRBJ1-1, with TRBD1 identical over 9 bases. The CDR3 covers 16 residues. With V trimmed by 5 bases and J by 3 bases, 10 bases remained unmatched. Germline CDR1 and CDR2: SGHAT and FQNNGV. The CDR3 DNA reads TGTGCCAGCAGCCAGGGGACAGGGAGGTGGGACACTGAAGCTTTCTTT. Translated, it gives CASSQGTGRWDTEAFF.

CDR3 DNA sequence: TGTGCCAGCAGCCAAACCCAACTAAGCGATGGCTACACCTTC. Protein product: CASSQTQLSDGYTF. The chain is built from TRBV4-2 and TRBJ1-2; no firm D call. This CDR3 contains 14 residues. Trimming took 2 bases from V and 6 from J, leaving 13 bases between them. Germline CDR1 is LGHNA and CDR2 is YNFKEQ.

The chain recombines TRBV10-2 with TRBJ1-4; the D is unclear. V was pared by 4 bases and J by 4 bases, with 7 bases between. This CDR3 is 13 amino acids long. Germline V gene data show CDR1 as WSHSY and CDR2 as SAAADI. The CDR3 sequence is CASSVFRNEKLFF. CDR3 in DNA: TGCGCCAGCAGTGTCTTCCGTAATGAAAAACTGTTTTTT.

The genes are TRBV4-3 and TRBJ2-3, with a possible D match to TRBD2 (6 bases). The CDR3 length is 14 residues. Germline CDR1 is LGHNA and CDR2 is YSLEER. Trimming shortened V by 0 bases and J by 8 bases, and 12 bases separated the two germline ends. This CDR3 is CASSQDRAAGTQYF. As DNA, the CDR3 is TGCGCCAGCAGCCAAGACAGGGCAGCGGGTACGCAGTATTTT.

This chain uses TRBV30 with TRBJ1-5; D is possibly TRBD1 (6 bases). CDR1 and CDR2 (germline): GTSNPN, SVGIG (reference sequence). The CDR3 contains 15 residues. With 2 bases removed from V and 5 bases from J, the gap between germline ends came to 16 bases. The DNA of the CDR3 is TGTGCCTGGAGTCCCCCCCTAAAGGGGGATCAGCCCCAGCATTTT. It translates to CAWSPPLKGDQPQHF.

This chain joins TRBV7-2 and TRBJ1-1; tentatively, D is TRBD1 (6 bases). The CDR3 totals 14 residues. Trimming shortened V by 3 bases and J by 8 bases, and 16 bases separated the two germline ends. Looked up from germline, CDR1 is SGHTA and CDR2 is FQGNSA. Here the CDR3 DNA reads TGTGCCAGCAGCTTTAACGGGGGCCCCCAGGAAGCTTTCTTT. Translated, it gives CASSFNGGPQEAFF.

This clone was counted a few times. The rearrangement uses TRBV29-1 and TRBJ1-5; D not resolved. Trimming removed 4 bases at V and 0 bases at J, with 13 bases between. CDR3 length equals 15 residues. The germline V gene has CDR1 SQVTM and CDR2 ANQGSEA. The chain's CDR3 is CSVATASYSNQPQHF. CDR3 DNA sequence: TGCAGCGTTGCAACGGCGAGTTATAGCAATCAGCCCCAGCATTTT.

The rearrangement uses TRBV7-2 and TRBJ2-7; TRBD1 agrees at 10 bases. Germline loops: CDR1 SGHTA, CDR2 FQGNSA. V was clipped by 1 base and J by 7 bases; unmatched bases: 1. The CDR3 covers 13 residues. The CDR3 sequence: CASSLGTGGEQYF. The CDR3 DNA is TGTGCCAGCAGCTTAGGGACAGGGGGAGAGCAGTACTTC.

This clone was picked up a small number of times. The J gene is TRBJ2-1, the V gene TRBV7-6; tentatively, D is TRBD1 or TRBD2 (5 bases each). V was trimmed by 5 bases and J by 9 bases, leaving 17 bases between them. Germline CDR1 is SGHVS and CDR2 is FNYEAQ. This CDR3 region has 14 residues. CDR3 protein: CASSRRDGQGEQFF. CDR3 DNA: TGTGCCAGCAGCCGACGGGACGGGCAGGGTGAGCAGTTCTTC.

The V and J genes are TRBV7-2 and TRBJ1-1; a possible D gene is TRBD1 (5 bases). The germline V gene has CDR1 SGHTA and CDR2 FQGNSA. V lost 5 bases, J lost 7 bases, and 17 bases lay in between. The CDR3 covers 14 residues. The CDR3 loop is CASSSRRGSGEAFF. The DNA of the CDR3 is TGTGCCAGCAGCAGTAGACGGGGGTCGGGTGAAGCTTTCTTT.

This clone showed up just a few times. This chain links TRBV9 with TRBJ2-5, with 13 bases aligning to TRBD2. V shed 0 bases, J shed 0 bases, and the junction held 8 bases outside the gene matches. The CDR3 contains 19 residues. CDR1 is SGDLS and CDR2 is YYNGEE in the germline V gene. CDR3 coding DNA: TGTGCCAGCAGCGTAGGGACTAGCGGGGGCGCTTCGTACCAAGAGACCCAGTACTTC. Translating gives CASSVGTSGGASYQETQYF.

V is TRBV4-1 and J is TRBJ2-1, with a tentative D call TRBD2 (7 bases). Trimming stripped 0 bases from V and 0 bases from J, with 15 bases between. Germline V gene data show CDR1 as MGHRA and CDR2 as YSYEKL. This CDR3 has 18 amino acids. For the CDR3, the DNA is TGCGCCAGCAGCCAAGATGACCGGGGGGCGAGCTCCTACAATGAGCAGTTCTTC. It yields the protein CASSQDDRGASSYNEQFF.